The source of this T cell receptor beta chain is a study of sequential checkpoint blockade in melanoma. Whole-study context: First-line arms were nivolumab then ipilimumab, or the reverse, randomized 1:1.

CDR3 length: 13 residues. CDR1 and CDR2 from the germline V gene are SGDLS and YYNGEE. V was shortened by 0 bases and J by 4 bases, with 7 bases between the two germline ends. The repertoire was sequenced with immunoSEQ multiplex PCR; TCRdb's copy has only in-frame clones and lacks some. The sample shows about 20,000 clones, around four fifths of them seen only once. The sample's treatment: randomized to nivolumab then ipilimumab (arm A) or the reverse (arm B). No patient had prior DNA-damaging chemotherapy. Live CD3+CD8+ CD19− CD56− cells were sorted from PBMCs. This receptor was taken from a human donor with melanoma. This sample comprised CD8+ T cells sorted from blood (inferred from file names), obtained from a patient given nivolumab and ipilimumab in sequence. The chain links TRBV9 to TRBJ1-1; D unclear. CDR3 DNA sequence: TGTGCCAGCAGCGTAGGAGGGTCCACTGAAGCTTTCTTT. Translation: CASSVGGSTEAFF.